This T cell receptor (beta chain) is from a study of blood T cell repertoires in COVID-19. CDR3 length: 14 residues. The junction had 9 bases not matched to a gene; V was cut back by 3 bases and J by 8 bases. Germline loops: CDR1 MNHNS, CDR2 SASEGT. Authors' processing steps: Estimates of nucleated cell counts were drawn from the amplification of reference gene primers. Clones were read by immunoSEQ multiplex PCR, and TCRdb kept only the in-frame ones, dropping some. V, J and clone size are those of that table, while D and trimming were read from the DNA. The sample lists about 320,000 clones, around 85% occurring once. Participants spanned ages roughly 18 to 90 years and resided in roughly 22 US areas. Participants' own reports of clinical history determined their cohort assignment.

Sequencing used PBMCs or T cells enriched from blood (not recorded which). The rearrangement joins TRBV6-1 to TRBJ1-2, with 7 positions matching TRBD1. This TCR derives from a woman younger than 45 who had been exposed to COVID-19. DNA of the CDR3: TGTGCCAGCAGTGAGTTGACGGACAGGTCCGGCTACACCTTC. Translated: CASSELTDRSGYTF.